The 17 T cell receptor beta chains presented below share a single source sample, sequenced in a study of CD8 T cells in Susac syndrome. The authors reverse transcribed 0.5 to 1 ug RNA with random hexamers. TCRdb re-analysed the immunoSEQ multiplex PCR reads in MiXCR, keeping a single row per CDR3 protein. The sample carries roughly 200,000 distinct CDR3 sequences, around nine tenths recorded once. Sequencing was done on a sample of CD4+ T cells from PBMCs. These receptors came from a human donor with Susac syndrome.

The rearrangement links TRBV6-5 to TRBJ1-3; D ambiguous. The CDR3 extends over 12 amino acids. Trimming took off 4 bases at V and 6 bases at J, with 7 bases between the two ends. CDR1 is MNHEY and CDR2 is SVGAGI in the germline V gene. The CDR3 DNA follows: TGTGCCAGCAGTTCCCAGGAAAACACCATATATTTT. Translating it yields CASSSQENTIYF.

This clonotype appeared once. The CDR3 DNA follows: TGTGCCAGCAGTCCATCCCCACTTAACAGGGAAAATCAGCCCCAGCATTTT. Amino acids: CASSPSPLNRENQPQHF. This chain uses TRBV27 with TRBJ1-5, with a possible D match to TRBD1 (6 bases). The CDR3 sequence is 17 residues long. Germline V gene lookup returns CDR1 MNHEY and CDR2 SMNVEV (reference sequence). V was trimmed by 5 bases and J by 4 bases, leaving 21 bases between them.

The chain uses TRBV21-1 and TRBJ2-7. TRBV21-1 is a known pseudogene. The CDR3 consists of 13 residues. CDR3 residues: CASRKDGTYEQYF. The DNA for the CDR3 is TGTGCCAGCAGGAAGGACGGTACCTACGAGCAGTACTTC.

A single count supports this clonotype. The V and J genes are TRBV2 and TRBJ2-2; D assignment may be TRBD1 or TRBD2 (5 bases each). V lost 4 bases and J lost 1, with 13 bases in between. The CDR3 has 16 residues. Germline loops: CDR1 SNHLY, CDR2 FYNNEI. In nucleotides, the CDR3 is TGTGCCAGCAGTGGTGAGGGACCCAGGAACACCGGGGAGCTGTTTTTT. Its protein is CASSGEGPRNTGELFF.

CDR3 DNA: TGTGCCAGCATAACTCTTGGACAGGAGGTGTTTTTT. It yields the protein CASITLGQEVFF. The gene calls are TRBV2 and TRBJ1-4; 7 bases align to TRBD1. The germline CDR1 and CDR2 sequences are SNHLY and FYNNEI. The V segment lost 7 bases and the J segment 15 bases; nucleotides outside the gene matches: 11. This CDR3 is 12 amino acids long.

The CDR3 here is CASSHSGGVTGELFF. DNA for the CDR3: TGTGCCAGCAGCCATTCCGGGGGTGTCACCGGGGAGCTGTTTTTT. The V call is TRBV3-1, the J call TRBJ2-2, with a tentative D call TRBD2 (6 bases). The CDR3 spans 15 residues. Looked up from germline, CDR1 is LGHDT and CDR2 is YNNKEL (reference sequence). V lost 3 bases and J 4 bases, leaving 12 bases between the germline ends. The variable domain in full, with the rest retrieved from reference TRBV3-1 and TRBJ2-2, is DTAVSQTPKYLVTQMGNDKSIKCEQNLGHDTMYWYKQDSKKFLKIMFSYNNKELIINETVPNRFSPKSPDKAHLNLHINSLELGDSAVYFCASSHSGGVTGELFFGEGSRLTVL.

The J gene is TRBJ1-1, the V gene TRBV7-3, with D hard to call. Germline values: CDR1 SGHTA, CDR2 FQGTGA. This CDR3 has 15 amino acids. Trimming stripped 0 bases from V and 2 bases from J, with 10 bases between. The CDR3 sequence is CASSLTYQENTEAFF. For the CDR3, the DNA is TGTGCCAGCAGCTTAACGTACCAGGAAAACACTGAAGCTTTCTTT.

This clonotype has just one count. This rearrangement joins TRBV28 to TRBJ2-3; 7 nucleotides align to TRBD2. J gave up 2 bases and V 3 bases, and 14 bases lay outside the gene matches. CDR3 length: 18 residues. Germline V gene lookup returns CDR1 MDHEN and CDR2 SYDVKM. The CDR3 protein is CASSFPLADRALTDTQYF. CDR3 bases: TGTGCCAGCAGTTTCCCTCTAGCGGATCGGGCCCTCACAGATACGCAGTATTTT.

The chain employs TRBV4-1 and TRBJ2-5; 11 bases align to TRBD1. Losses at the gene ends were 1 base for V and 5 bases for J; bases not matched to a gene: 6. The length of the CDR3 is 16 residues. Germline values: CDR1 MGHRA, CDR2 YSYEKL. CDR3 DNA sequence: TGCGCCAGCAGCCAAGGCCGGACAGGGGGCCTGGAGACCCAGTACTTC. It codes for CASSQGRTGGLETQYF.

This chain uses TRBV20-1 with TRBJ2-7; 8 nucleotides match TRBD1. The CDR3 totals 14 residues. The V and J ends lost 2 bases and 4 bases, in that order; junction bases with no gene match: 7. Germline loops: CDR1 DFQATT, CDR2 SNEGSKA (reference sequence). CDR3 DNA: TGCAGTGCTAGATCGGACAGGGAATTGTACGAGCAGTACTTC. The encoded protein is CSARSDRELYEQYF.

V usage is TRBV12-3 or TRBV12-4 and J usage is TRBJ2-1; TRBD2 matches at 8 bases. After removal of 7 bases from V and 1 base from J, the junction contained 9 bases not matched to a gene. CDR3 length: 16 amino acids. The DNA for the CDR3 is TGTGCCAGCATTTCCACGCGGGGGGCTTCCTACAATGAGCAGTTCTTC. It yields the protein CASISTRGASYNEQFF.

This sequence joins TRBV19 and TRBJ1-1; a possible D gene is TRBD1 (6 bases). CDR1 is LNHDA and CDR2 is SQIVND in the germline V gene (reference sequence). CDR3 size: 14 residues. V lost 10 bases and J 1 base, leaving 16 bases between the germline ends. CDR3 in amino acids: CATKGEVRNTEAFF. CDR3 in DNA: TGTGCCACGAAGGGGGAGGTGCGGAACACTGAAGCTTTCTTT.

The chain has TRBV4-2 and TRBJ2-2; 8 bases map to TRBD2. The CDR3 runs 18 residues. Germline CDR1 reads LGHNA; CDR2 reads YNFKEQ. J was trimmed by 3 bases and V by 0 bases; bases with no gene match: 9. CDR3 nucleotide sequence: TGTGCCAGCAGCCAAGAAGGGAGAGTAGCGGGGTACACCGGGGAGCTGTTTTTT. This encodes CASSQEGRVAGYTGELFF.

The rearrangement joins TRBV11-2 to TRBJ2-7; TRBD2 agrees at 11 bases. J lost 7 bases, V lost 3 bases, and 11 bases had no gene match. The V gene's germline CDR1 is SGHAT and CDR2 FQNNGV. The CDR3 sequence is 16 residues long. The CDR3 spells CASSFRLAGSPREQYF. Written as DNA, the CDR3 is TGTGCCAGCAGCTTCAGACTAGCGGGGAGTCCTAGGGAGCAGTACTTC.

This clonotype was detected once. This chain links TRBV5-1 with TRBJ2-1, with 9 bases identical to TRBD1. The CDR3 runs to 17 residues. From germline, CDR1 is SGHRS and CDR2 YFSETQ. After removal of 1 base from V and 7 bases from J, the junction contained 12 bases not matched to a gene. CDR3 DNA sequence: TGCGCCAGCAGCTTGCTTTTTCCGGGACAGGGTAGGAATGAGCAGTTCTTC. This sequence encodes CASSLLFPGQGRNEQFF.

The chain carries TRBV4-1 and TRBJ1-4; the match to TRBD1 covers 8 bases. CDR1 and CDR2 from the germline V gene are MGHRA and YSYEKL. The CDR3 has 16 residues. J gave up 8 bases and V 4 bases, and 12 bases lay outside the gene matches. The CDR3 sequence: CASSLQGATVTEKLFF. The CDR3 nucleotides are TGCGCCAGCAGCCTGCAGGGGGCGACGGTGACGGAAAAACTGTTTTTT.

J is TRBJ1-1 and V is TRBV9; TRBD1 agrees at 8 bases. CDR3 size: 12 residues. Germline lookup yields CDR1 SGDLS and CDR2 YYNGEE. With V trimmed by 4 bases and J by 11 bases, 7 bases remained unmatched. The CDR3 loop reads CASSQATGAAFF. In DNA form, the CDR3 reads TGTGCCAGCAGCCAGGCGACAGGGGCGGCTTTCTTT.